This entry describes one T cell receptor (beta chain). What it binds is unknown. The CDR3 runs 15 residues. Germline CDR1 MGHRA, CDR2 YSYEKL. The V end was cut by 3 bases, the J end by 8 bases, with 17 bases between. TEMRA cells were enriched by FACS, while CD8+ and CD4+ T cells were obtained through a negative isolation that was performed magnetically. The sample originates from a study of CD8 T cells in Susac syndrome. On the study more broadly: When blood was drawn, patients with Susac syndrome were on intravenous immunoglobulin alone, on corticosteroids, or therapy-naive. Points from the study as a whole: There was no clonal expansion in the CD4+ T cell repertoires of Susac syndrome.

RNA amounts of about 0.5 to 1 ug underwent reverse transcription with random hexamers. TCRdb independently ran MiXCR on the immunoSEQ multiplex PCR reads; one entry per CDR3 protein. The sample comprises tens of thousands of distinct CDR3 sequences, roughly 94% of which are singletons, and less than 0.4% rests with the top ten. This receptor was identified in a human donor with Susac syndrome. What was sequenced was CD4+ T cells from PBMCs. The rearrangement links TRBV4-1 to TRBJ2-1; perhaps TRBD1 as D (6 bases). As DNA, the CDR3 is TGCGCCAGCAGCCAGGGGGACACCCAAGGTTATGAGCAGTTCTTC. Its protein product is CASSQGDTQGYEQFF.